This T cell receptor beta chain was captured by sequencing in a study of monozygotic twins with inflammatory bowel disease (dated by TCRdb to the late 2010s). In the study overall: The full study comprised 28 monozygotic twin pairs: nine German pairs (four IBD-concordant, five IBD-discordant) and 19 IBD-discordant Danish pairs. The search for disease-associated traits relied mainly on comparing IBD patients with their genetically identical healthy co-twins within discordant pairs. Each individual had, on average, about 151 000 unique TCRalpha sequences and 181 000 unique TCRbeta sequences available for analysis.

Library prep was done by 5' RACE. For each TCR library, around 3,800 ng of total RNA was used. For each sample, cDNA was synthesized in eight separate reactions using SMARTScribe reverse transcriptase. During cDNA synthesis, template switching was used to introduce unique molecular identifiers that contained a 6-nucleotide sample barcode. Amplification of TCRalpha and TCRbeta cDNA involved two nested PCRs of approximately 16 and 10 cycles, and each PCR was followed by bead purification. Before amplification, the cDNA was treated with uracil DNA-glycosylase and purified using the QIAquick PCR purification kit. The second PCR added Illumina TruSeq-compatible adapters along with sample-specific barcodes. TapeStation and Qubit were used to check library quality and concentration, and about 5 ng of each library was pooled. The pooled libraries were sequenced with 2 x 100 bp reads and custom sequencing primers on an Illumina HiSeq2500 single-index Rapid Run. Under the source paper's analysis protocol: MiGEC version 1.2.6 was used for UMI-based consensus assembly, which corrected PCR and sequencing errors. V(D)J alignment, clonotype assembly and CDR3 extraction were performed with MiXCR version 2.1.1. To normalise gene usage, clonotype sharing and MAIT/NKT TCR abundance, the analysis used the top 1000, 10 000 and 20 000 clonotypes per sample. After downsampling to 27 000 UMIs, diversity was calculated as the inverse Simpson index using the vegan R package. Statistical testing used paired Mann-Whitney U tests on the discordant twin pairs and applied Benjamini-Hochberg correction for multiple testing. Based on TCRdb reprocessing of the reads, there is one entry per CDR3 protein sequence, and DNA is missing. These V and J calls rely on TCRdb rather than the paper's analysis. This sample's records show around 450,000 distinct CDR3 sequences. Together, the top ten hold 2% to 3% of the sample.

The CDR3, cysteine through phenylalanine, is 13 amino acids long. No DNA was logged. CDR1 and CDR2 are drawn from the germline V gene: MDHEN, SYDVKM. From each donor, a roughly 2.7 ml peripheral blood sample was collected into PAXgene tubes and stored at -80 degrees C. Without T cell sorting, total RNA was isolated from whole blood using the PAXgene blood miRNA kit on an automated QIAcube. Deep TCRalpha and TCRbeta repertoire profiling with unique molecular barcoding was performed on peripheral blood of monozygotic twin pairs concordant or discordant for inflammatory bowel disease. Smoking habits were recorded for all twin pairs, and individuals were classified as current, former or never smokers. Beyond this particular receptor, the publication reports: Because patients were on differing immunosuppressive treatments, the repertoires may have picked up extra background noise and inter-individual variability. Repertoire similarity did not differ between concordant and discordant twins, which could be due to limited statistical power. Measured by the inverse Simpson index, TCRbeta repertoire diversity was lower in IBD patients than in their healthy co-twins. No single strong signal or clonotype linked to IBD turned up in the results, so the idea that one exists was not supported. Compared with healthy twins, IBD patients had fewer clonotypes in common with other individuals, a difference most pronounced in patients showing signs of disease activity. Different T cell subtypes could not be distinguished in the analysis.

Comments on this clonotype: The antigen it recognizes is unknown.

The chain is encoded by TRBV28 joined to TRBJ2-1; TCRdb indicates TRBD1, and absent DNA this call remains unverified. The sample was blood. This TCR derives from a human donor with ulcerative colitis or Crohn's disease, or a healthy co-twin of an affected twin (not recorded which). The CDR3 protein sequence reads: CASSSGTINEQFF.